The 26 T cell receptor beta chains below were found in one sample sequenced in a study of blood T cell repertoires in COVID-19. Sequenced by immunoSEQ multiplex PCR; TCRdb stores in-frame clones only, minus some. The sample has about 260,000 clones, roughly 90% seen once. The sequenced material came from peripheral blood. These receptors were collected from a woman under 40 with COVID-19, enrolled during active disease.

V is TRBV5-4 and J is TRBJ2-3, with a tentative D call TRBD2 (5 bases). The germline gives CDR1 SGHNT, CDR2 YYREEE (reference sequence). The CDR3 contains 14 residues. V was cut by 7 bases and J by 0 bases, with 12 bases left in between. The CDR3 nucleotides read TGTGCCAGCCGACCACTAGTGAGCACAGATACGCAGTATTTT. It translates to CASRPLVSTDTQYF.

The V and J genes are TRBV7-9 and TRBJ2-7; the D gene is possibly TRBD2 (5 bases). Germline CDR1 SEHNR, CDR2 FQNEAQ (reference sequence). Deletions cut 6 bases from V and 0 bases from J, with 18 bases between. The CDR3 runs to 16 residues. CDR3 residues: CASRPLGDWSSYEQYF. The CDR3 DNA sequence: TGTGCCAGCAGACCCCTGGGAGACTGGAGCTCCTACGAGCAGTACTTC.

This clone was counted only a few times. CDR3: CASSEYRTGYEQYF. CDR3 nucleotide sequence: TGTGCCAGCAGTGAATATCGGACGGGGTACGAGCAGTACTTC. V usage is TRBV2 and J usage is TRBJ2-7; perhaps TRBD2 as D (5 bases). This CDR3 has 14 residues. V lost 2 bases and J 4 bases, leaving 12 bases between the germline ends. Germline V lookup: CDR1 SNHLY, CDR2 FYNNEI.

The DNA for the CDR3 is TGTGCCAGCAGCCGAAGCGGGAGGGATTACAATGAGCAGTTCTTC. It is translated as CASSRSGRDYNEQFF. This chain links TRBV6-5 with TRBJ2-1; 10 bases are shared with TRBD2. The CDR3 extends over 15 amino acids. The V and J ends lost 6 bases and 4 bases, in that order; junction bases with no gene match: 6. CDR1 and CDR2 (germline): MNHEY, SVGAGI.

This clone is a singleton in its sample. This sequence joins TRBV19 and TRBJ2-3; D perhaps matches TRBD1 (5 bases). Trimming left V 3 bases short and J 3 bases short, with 13 bases between. Germline V gives CDR1 LNHDA, CDR2 SQIVND (reference sequence). This CDR3 is 15 amino acids long. The CDR3 DNA reads as TGTGCCAGTAGTATGGCAGGGATGGGGACAGATACGCAGTATTTT. Translation gives CASSMAGMGTDTQYF.

V gene TRBV18 combines with J gene TRBJ1-5, with 11 bases lining up with TRBD1. After removal of 2 bases from V and 1 base from J, the junction contained 7 bases not matched to a gene. The germline CDR1 and CDR2 sequences are KGHSH and LQKENI. The CDR3 extends over 18 amino acids. DNA of the CDR3: TGTGCCAGCTCACCAGGGACAGGGGGGTACAAGAGCAATCAGCCCCAGCATTTT. Its protein product is CASSPGTGGYKSNQPQHF. Full variable domain (outside the CDR3, taken from reference TRBV18 and TRBJ1-5): NAGVMQNPRHLVRRRGQEARLRCSPMKGHSHVYWYRQLPEEGLKFMVYLQKENIIDESGMPKERFSAEFPKEGPSILRIQQVVRGDSAAYFCASSPGTGGYKSNQPQHFGDGTRLSIL.

The rearrangement uses TRBV6-5 and TRBJ2-7; D is possibly TRBD1 (7 bases). The CDR3 contains 15 residues. With 0 bases removed from V and 4 bases from J, the gap between germline ends came to 13 bases. Germline assignment: CDR1 MNHEY and CDR2 SVGAGI. The CDR3 here is CASSYSTGTSYEQYF. DNA of the CDR3: TGTGCCAGCAGTTACTCGACAGGGACTTCTTACGAGCAGTACTTC.

This rearrangement joins TRBV18 to TRBJ2-7; D perhaps matches TRBD1 (5 bases). The CDR3 is 15 amino acids. Germline CDR1 and CDR2: KGHSH and LQKENI. Between the trimmed V and J ends, which lost 6 bases and 1 base, there was a span of 16 bases. This chain's CDR3 is CASSQRTLGSYEQYF. As DNA, the CDR3 is TGTGCCAGCTCCCAACGGACATTGGGGTCCTACGAGCAGTACTTC.

V usage is TRBV2 and J usage is TRBJ2-7, with D perhaps TRBD1 or TRBD2 (5 bases each). Deletions cut 8 bases from V and 6 bases from J, with 14 bases between. The germline CDR1 and CDR2 sequences are SNHLY and FYNNEI. The CDR3 runs to 12 residues. CDR3 sequence reads: CASCGAGGEQYF. The CDR3, as DNA: TGTGCCAGCTGTGGGGCGGGTGGCGAGCAGTACTTC.

V and J are TRBV5-6 and TRBJ1-5; 10 positions match TRBD1. The CDR3 is 15 amino acids. Germline V CDR1 and CDR2: SGHDT, YYEEEE. V gave up 4 bases and J gave up 4 bases; unmatched junction bases: 5. The CDR3 spells CASSIGQGGNQPQHF. DNA for the CDR3: TGTGCCAGCAGCATAGGACAGGGGGGGAATCAGCCCCAGCATTTT.

The chain combines TRBV30 with TRBJ2-7; D is perhaps TRBD2 (6 bases). CDR3 length: 13 residues. Germline V gives CDR1 GTSNPN, CDR2 SVGIG (reference sequence). V was trimmed by 2 bases and J by 2 bases, leaving 10 bases between them. CDR3 sequence: CAWSLGTAYEQYF. The DNA for the CDR3 is TGTGCCTGGAGTCTAGGGACTGCCTACGAGCAGTACTTC.

The chain links TRBV2 to TRBJ1-1; D is perhaps TRBD1 (5 bases). This CDR3 contains 13 residues. Germline V gene data show CDR1 as SNHLY and CDR2 as FYNNEI. V gave up 5 bases and J gave up 4 bases, with 11 bases separating them. CDR3 coding DNA: TGTGCCAGCAGTTTGGACGGGGGCACTGAAGCTTTCTTT. The encoded protein is CASSLDGGTEAFF.

The rearrangement uses TRBV7-3 and TRBJ2-7; D perhaps matches TRBD2 (5 bases). V lost 6 bases to trimming and J lost 4 bases, with 13 bases between them. Germline CDR1 is SGHTA and CDR2 is FQGTGA. CDR3 length equals 13 residues. Here the CDR3 reads CASSPGFGYEQYF. The CDR3 bases are TGTGCCAGCAGTCCGGGATTCGGATACGAGCAGTACTTC.

This clone occurred once. The chain has TRBV7-2 and TRBJ2-5; no clear D. The CDR3 sequence is 14 residues long. Germline values: CDR1 SGHTA, CDR2 FQGNSA. Trimming cost V 5 bases and J 1 base, with 11 bases left between them. CDR3 DNA: TGTGCCAGCAGCCGGCCGAGAGGCCAAGAGACCCAGTACTTC. It specifies CASSRPRGQETQYF.

The chain joins TRBV2 to TRBJ1-2; D gene unclear. CDR3 length equals 14 residues. V was pared by 2 bases and J by 6 bases, with 13 bases between. The germline V gene encodes CDR1 SNHLY and CDR2 FYNNEI. In nucleotides, the CDR3 is TGTGCCAGCAGTGAACAGAGGGCTATAGATGGCTACACCTTC. Its protein product is CASSEQRAIDGYTF.

This clone was recorded only once. The V gene is TRBV7-2, the J gene TRBJ2-1; 8 bases line up with TRBD1. V lost 5 bases to trimming and J lost 3 bases; unmatched junction nucleotides: 3. This CDR3 region has 14 residues. Per germline, CDR1 SGHTA and CDR2 FQGNSA. The CDR3 DNA sequence: TGTGCCAGCAGCCGGGGACAGGTCTACAATGAGCAGTTCTTC. Translating it yields CASSRGQVYNEQFF.

The chain employs TRBV15 and TRBJ1-4, with 7 positions matching TRBD1. Germline V gene sequence: CDR1 LNHNV, CDR2 YYDKDF (reference sequence). The V gene end was trimmed by 0 bases and the J gene end by 12 bases; junction bases not matched to a gene: 13. The CDR3 covers 16 residues. Written as DNA, the CDR3 is TGTGCCACCAGCAGAGATGGGGGACAGCGTCCAAGGGAACTGTTTTTT. It is translated as CATSRDGGQRPRELFF.

The rearrangement joins TRBV30 to TRBJ1-2; the match to TRBD1 covers 10 bases. The CDR3 runs 13 residues. V was clipped by 3 bases and J by 6 bases; unmatched bases: 4. Per the germline V gene, CDR1 is GTSNPN and CDR2 is SVGIG (reference sequence). The CDR3 is CAWSPGQGNGYTF. CDR3 coding DNA: TGTGCCTGGAGCCCGGGACAGGGGAATGGCTACACCTTC. The entire variable domain, with the rest obtained from reference TRBV30 and TRBJ1-2, is as follows: SQTIHQWPATLVQPVGSPLSLECTVEGTSNPNLYWYRQAAGRGLQLLFYSVGIGQISSEVPQNLSASRPQDRQFILSSKKLLLSDSGFYLCAWSPGQGNGYTFGSGTRLTVV.

The chain joins TRBV29-1 to TRBJ2-7, with 8 bases aligning to TRBD1. The germline gives CDR1 SQVTM, CDR2 ANQGSEA. The CDR3 spans 12 residues. The J segment lost 5 bases and the V segment lost 7 bases, leaving 7 bases of the junction unmatched. The CDR3 nucleotides are TGCAGCGCGAACAGGGGGTCCCACGAGCAGTACTTC. Translating gives CSANRGSHEQYF.

The gene calls are TRBV29-1 and TRBJ1-5, with TRBD1 as a possible D gene (5 bases). This CDR3 is 14 amino acids long. Germline V gene data show CDR1 as SQVTM and CDR2 as ANQGSEA. CDR3 protein: CSVAGADPNQPQHF. CDR3 bases: TGCAGTGTGGCTGGGGCAGACCCCAATCAGCCCCAGCATTTT.

V and J are TRBV20-1 and TRBJ2-7, with a tentative D call TRBD1 (5 bases). The CDR3 is 14 residues long. Trimming took off 3 bases at V and 2 bases at J, with 14 bases between the two ends. Per germline, CDR1 DFQATT and CDR2 SNEGSKA (reference sequence). As DNA, the CDR3 is TGCAGTGCTAGTCCTCCAGGGCAAACCTACGAGCAGTACTTC. Protein sequence: CSASPPGQTYEQYF.

The J gene is TRBJ2-3, the V gene TRBV20-1; no firm D call. Trimming removed 3 bases at V and 6 bases at J, with 16 bases between. Germline V lookup: CDR1 DFQATT, CDR2 SNEGSKA (reference sequence). The CDR3 extends over 14 amino acids. CDR3 region: CSASLPPNADTQYF. Written as DNA, the CDR3 is TGCAGTGCTAGTCTCCCGCCCAACGCGGATACGCAGTATTTT.

This chain uses TRBV15 with TRBJ2-7, with TRBD2 as a possible D gene (5 bases). With 0 bases removed from V and 1 base from J, the gap between germline ends came to 10 bases. Germline V gives CDR1 LNHNV, CDR2 YYDKDF (reference sequence). This CDR3 contains 15 residues. The CDR3 sequence is CATSREGGQSYEQYF. Written as DNA, the CDR3 is TGTGCCACCAGCAGAGAGGGCGGGCAGTCCTACGAGCAGTACTTC.

The chain uses TRBV7-9 and TRBJ2-1, with 9 bases fitting TRBD1. V was clipped by 5 bases and J by 7 bases; unmatched bases: 6. CDR3 length: 14 amino acids. Germline assignment: CDR1 SEHNR and CDR2 FQNEAQ (reference sequence). The CDR3 loop reads CASSGDRGGNEQFF. Written as DNA, the CDR3 is TGTGCCAGCAGCGGTGACAGGGGGGGAAATGAGCAGTTCTTC.

This clone was seen just once. This chain joins TRBV5-4 and TRBJ2-2; a weak D match, TRBD1 (5 bases). The V gene's germline CDR1 is SGHNT and CDR2 YYREEE (reference sequence). Trimming shortened V by 6 bases and J by 1 base, and 7 bases separated the two germline ends. This CDR3 has 13 residues. The CDR3 bases are TGTGCCAGCATACAGGAGAACACCGGGGAGCTGTTTTTT. Its translation is CASIQENTGELFF.

V gene TRBV5-8 combines with J gene TRBJ1-2; 7 bases fit TRBD1. This CDR3 has 14 residues. Germline lookup yields CDR1 SGHTS and CDR2 YDEGEE. J was trimmed by 3 bases and V by 5 bases; bases with no gene match: 7. Here the CDR3 DNA reads TGTGCCAGCAGGGGAACCCAGGGGGACTATGGCTACACCTTC. Protein: CASRGTQGDYGYTF.